This TCR beta chain comes out of a study of blood T cell repertoires in COVID-19. Assay used: immunoSEQ multiplex PCR; TCRdb lists only in-frame clones, some missing. The sample records roughly 300,000 clones, around 87% being singletons. From germline, CDR1 is MDHEN and CDR2 SYDVKM. The CDR3 sequence is 16 residues long. Losses at the gene ends were 4 bases for V and 5 bases for J; bases not matched to a gene: 10. Input material: PBMCs or T cells enriched from blood (not recorded which). The chain couples TRBV28 to TRBJ1-5; 8 bases are shared with TRBD1. The TCR originated in a young woman who had recovered from COVID-19. The chain's CDR3 is CASSSSGTGPYQPQHF. The CDR3 region has the DNA TGTGCCAGCAGTTCCTCCGGGACAGGACCTTATCAGCCCCAGCATTTT. The whole variable domain, remainder taken from reference TRBV28 and TRBJ1-5, is DVKVTQSSRYLVKRTGEKVFLECVQDMDHENMFWYRQDPGLGLRLIYFSYDVKMKEKGDIPEGYSVSREKKERFSLILESASTNQTSMYLCASSSSGTGPYQPQHFGDGTRLSIL.